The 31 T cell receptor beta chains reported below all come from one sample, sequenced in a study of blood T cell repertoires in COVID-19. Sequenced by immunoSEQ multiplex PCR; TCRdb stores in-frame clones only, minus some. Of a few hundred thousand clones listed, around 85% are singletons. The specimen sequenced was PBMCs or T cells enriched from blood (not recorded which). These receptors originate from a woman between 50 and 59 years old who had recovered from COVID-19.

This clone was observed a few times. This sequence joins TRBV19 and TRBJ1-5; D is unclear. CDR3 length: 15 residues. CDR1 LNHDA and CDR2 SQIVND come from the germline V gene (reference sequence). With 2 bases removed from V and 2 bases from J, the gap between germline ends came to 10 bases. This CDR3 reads CASSINRRGNQPQHF. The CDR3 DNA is TGTGCCAGTAGTATAAATCGGAGAGGCAATCAGCCCCAGCATTTT.

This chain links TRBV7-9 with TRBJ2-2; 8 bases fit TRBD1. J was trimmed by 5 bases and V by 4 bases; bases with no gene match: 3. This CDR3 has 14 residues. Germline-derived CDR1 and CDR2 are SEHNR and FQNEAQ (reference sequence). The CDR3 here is CASSWGTGTGELFF. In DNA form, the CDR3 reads TGTGCCAGCAGCTGGGGGACAGGTACCGGGGAGCTGTTTTTT.

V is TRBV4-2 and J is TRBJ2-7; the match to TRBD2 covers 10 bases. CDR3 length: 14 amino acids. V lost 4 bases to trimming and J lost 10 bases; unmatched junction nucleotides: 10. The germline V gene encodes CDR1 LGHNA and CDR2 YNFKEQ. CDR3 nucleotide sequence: TGTGCCAGCAGCCGAGGACTAGCGGCTTATCAACAGTACTTC. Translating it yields CASSRGLAAYQQYF.

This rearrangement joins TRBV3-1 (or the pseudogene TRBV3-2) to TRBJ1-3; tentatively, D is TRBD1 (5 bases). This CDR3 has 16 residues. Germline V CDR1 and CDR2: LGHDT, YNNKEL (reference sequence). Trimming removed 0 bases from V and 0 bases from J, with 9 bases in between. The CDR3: CASSQDGHSSGNTIYF. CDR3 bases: TGTGCCAGCAGCCAAGACGGACATTCCTCTGGAAACACCATATATTTT.

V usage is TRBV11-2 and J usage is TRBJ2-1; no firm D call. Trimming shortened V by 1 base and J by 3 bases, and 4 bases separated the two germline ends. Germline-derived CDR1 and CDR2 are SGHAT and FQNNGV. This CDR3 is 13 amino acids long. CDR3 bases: TGTGCCAGCAGCTTAGTGAGCTACAATGAGCAGTTCTTC. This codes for CASSLVSYNEQFF.

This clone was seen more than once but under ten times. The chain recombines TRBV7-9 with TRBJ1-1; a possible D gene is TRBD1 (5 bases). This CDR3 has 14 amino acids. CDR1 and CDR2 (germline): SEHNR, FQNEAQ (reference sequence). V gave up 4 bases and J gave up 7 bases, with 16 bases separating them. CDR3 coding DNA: TGTGCCAGCAGCTCGACCGGACATTTTAATGAAGCTTTCTTT. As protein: CASSSTGHFNEAFF.

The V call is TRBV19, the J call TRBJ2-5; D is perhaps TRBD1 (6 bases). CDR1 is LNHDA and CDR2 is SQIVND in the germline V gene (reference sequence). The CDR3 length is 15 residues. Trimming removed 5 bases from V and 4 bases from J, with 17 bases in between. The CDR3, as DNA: TGTGCCAGTAGTCCGGACAGAATAAGGGGAGAGACCCAGTACTTC. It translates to CASSPDRIRGETQYF.

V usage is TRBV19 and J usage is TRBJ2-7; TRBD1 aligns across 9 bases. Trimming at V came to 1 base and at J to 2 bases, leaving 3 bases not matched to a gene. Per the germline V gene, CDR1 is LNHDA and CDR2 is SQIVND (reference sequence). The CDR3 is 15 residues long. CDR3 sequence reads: CASSIGRTGAYEQYF. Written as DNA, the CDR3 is TGTGCCAGTAGTATAGGCAGGACAGGGGCCTACGAGCAGTACTTC.

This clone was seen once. In DNA form, the CDR3 reads TGTGCCAGTAGCACGCAAGGAGTACGGAACACTGAAGCTTTCTTT. Translating it yields CASSTQGVRNTEAFF. This rearrangement joins TRBV19 to TRBJ1-1; D gene unclear. V dropped 6 bases and J dropped 1 base, with 15 bases sitting between them. CDR1 is LNHDA, CDR2 SQIVND, per germline (reference sequence). This CDR3 region has 15 residues. The full variable domain, completed using reference TRBV19 and TRBJ1-1, is DGGITQSPKYLFRKEGQNVTLSCEQNLNHDAMYWYRQDPGQGLRLIYYSQIVNDFQKGDIAEGYSVSREKKESFPLTVTSAQKNPTAFYLCASSTQGVRNTEAFFGQGTRLTVV.

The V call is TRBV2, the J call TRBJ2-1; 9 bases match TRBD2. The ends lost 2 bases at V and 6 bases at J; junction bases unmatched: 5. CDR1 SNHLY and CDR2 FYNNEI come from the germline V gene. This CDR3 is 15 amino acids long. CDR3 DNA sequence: TGTGCCAGCAGTGAACAGGGACTAGCTTCCAATGAGCAGTTCTTC. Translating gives CASSEQGLASNEQFF.

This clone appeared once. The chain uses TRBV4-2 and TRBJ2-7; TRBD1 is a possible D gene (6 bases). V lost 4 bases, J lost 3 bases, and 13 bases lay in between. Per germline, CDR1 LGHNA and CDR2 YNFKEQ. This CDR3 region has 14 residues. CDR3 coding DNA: TGTGCCAGCAGCCGCATTGGGGGCTTCTACGAGCAGTACTTC. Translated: CASSRIGGFYEQYF.

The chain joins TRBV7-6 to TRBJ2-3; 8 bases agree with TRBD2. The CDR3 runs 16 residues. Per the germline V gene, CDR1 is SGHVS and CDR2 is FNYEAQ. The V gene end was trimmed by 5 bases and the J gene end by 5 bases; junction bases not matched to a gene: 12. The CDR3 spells CASSPISSGSRDTQYF. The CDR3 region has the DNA TGTGCCAGCAGCCCCATATCAAGCGGGAGTAGAGATACGCAGTATTTT.

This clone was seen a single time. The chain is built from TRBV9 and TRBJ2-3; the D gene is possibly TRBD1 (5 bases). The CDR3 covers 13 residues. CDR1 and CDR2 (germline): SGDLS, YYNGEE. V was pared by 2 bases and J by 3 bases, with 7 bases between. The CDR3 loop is CASSVQGTDTQYF. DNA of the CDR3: TGTGCCAGCAGCGTGCAGGGTACAGATACGCAGTATTTT.

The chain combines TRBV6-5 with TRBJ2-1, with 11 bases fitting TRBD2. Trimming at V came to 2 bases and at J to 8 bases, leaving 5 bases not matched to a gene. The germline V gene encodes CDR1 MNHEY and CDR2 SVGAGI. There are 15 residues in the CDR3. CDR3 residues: CASSYVPSGRHEQFF. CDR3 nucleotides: TGTGCCAGCAGTTACGTTCCTAGCGGGAGGCATGAGCAGTTCTTC.

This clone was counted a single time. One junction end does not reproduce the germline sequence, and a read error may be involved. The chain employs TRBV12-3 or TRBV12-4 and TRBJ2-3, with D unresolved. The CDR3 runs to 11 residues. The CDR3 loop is CASSYTDTLYF. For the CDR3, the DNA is TGTGCCAGCAGTTACACAGATACGCTGTATTTT.

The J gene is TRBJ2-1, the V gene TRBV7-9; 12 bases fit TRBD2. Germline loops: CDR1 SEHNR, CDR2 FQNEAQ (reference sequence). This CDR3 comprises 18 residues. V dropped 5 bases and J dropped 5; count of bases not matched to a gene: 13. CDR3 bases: TGTGCCAGCAGCATCGGGACTAGCGGGCCTGCCCGGAACAATGAGCAGTTCTTC. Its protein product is CASSIGTSGPARNNEQFF.

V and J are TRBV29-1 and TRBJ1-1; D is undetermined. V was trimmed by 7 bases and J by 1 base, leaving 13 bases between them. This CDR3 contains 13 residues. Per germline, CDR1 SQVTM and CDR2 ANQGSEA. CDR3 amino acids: CSARSGGNTEAFF. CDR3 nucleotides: TGCAGCGCCCGAAGCGGTGGGAACACTGAAGCTTTCTTT. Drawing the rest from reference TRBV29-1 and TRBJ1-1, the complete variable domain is SAVISQKPSRDICQRGTSLTIQCQVDSQVTMMFWYRQQPGQSLTLIATANQGSEATYESGFVIDKFPISRPNLTFSTLTVSNMSPEDSSIYLCSARSGGNTEAFFGQGTRLTVV.

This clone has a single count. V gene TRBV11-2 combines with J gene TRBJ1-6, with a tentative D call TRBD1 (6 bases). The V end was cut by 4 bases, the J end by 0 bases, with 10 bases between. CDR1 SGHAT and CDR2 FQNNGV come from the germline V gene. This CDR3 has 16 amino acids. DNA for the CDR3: TGTGCCAGCAGCTCCGCCAGGGGCTCCTATAATTCACCCCTCCACTTT. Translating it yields CASSSARGSYNSPLHF.

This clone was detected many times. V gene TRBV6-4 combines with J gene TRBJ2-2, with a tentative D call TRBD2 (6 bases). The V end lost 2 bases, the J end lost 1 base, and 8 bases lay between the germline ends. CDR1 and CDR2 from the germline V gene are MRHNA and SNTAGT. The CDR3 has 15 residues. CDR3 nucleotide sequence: TGTGCCAGCAGTGACAAAGCGGGGAACACCGGGGAGCTGTTTTTT. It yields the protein CASSDKAGNTGELFF.

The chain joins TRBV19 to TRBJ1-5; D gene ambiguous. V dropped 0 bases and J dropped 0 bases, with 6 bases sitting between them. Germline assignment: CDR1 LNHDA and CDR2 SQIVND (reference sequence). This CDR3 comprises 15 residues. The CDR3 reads CASSIETDSNQPQHF. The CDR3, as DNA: TGTGCCAGTAGTATAGAAACAGATAGCAATCAGCCCCAGCATTTT. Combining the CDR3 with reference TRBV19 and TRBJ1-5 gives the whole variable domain DGGITQSPKYLFRKEGQNVTLSCEQNLNHDAMYWYRQDPGQGLRLIYYSQIVNDFQKGDIAEGYSVSREKKESFPLTVTSAQKNPTAFYLCASSIETDSNQPQHFGDGTRLSIL.

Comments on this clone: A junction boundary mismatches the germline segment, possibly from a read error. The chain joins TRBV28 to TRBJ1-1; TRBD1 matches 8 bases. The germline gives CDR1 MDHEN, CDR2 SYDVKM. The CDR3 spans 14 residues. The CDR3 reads CASRLTGAVTEAFF. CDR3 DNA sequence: TGTGCCAGCCGTTTGACAGGGGCGGTCACTGAAGCTTTCTTT.

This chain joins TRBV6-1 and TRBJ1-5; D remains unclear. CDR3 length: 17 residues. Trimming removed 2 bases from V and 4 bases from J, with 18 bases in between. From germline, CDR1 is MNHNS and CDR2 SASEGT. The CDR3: CASSERENGRKNQPQHF. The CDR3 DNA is TGTGCCAGCAGTGAACGGGAAAACGGAAGAAAAAATCAGCCCCAGCATTTT.

CDR3 loop: CASSYDRAYAYEQYF. The CDR3 nucleotides are TGTGCCAGCAGTTACGACAGGGCATACGCCTACGAGCAGTACTTC. The gene calls are TRBV6-2 or TRBV6-3 and TRBJ2-7, with 7 bases aligning to TRBD1. Germline-derived CDR1 and CDR2 are MNHEY and SVGEGT. The CDR3 loop spans 15 amino acids. V was clipped by 2 bases and J by 2 bases; unmatched bases: 6.

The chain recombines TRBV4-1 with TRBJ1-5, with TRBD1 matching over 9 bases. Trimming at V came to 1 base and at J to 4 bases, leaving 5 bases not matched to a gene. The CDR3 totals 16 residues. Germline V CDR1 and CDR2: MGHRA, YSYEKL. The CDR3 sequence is CASSQGQGGRNQPQHF. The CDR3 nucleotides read TGCGCCAGCAGCCAAGGACAGGGGGGGAGAAATCAGCCCCAGCATTTT.

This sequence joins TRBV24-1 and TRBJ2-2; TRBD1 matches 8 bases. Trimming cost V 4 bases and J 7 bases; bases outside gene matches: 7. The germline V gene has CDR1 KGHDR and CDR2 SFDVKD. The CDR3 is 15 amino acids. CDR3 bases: TGTGCCACCAGTGAACCTGCCAGGGGGCACGGGGAGCTGTTTTTT. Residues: CATSEPARGHGELFF.

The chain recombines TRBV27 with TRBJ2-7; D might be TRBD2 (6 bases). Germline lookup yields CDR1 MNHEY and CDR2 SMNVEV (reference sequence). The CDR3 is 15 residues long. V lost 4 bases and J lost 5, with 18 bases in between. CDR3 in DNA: TGTGCCAGCAGTTCGGGGGACGGATCCATGGACGAGCAGTACTTC. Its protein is CASSSGDGSMDEQYF.

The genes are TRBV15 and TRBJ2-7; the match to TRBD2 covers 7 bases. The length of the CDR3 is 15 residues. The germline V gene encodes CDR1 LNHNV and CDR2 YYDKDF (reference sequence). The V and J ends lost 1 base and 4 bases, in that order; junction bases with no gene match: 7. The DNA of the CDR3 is TGTGCCACCAGCAGAGTTTCGAGCGGGGTGTACGAGCAGTACTTC. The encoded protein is CATSRVSSGVYEQYF.

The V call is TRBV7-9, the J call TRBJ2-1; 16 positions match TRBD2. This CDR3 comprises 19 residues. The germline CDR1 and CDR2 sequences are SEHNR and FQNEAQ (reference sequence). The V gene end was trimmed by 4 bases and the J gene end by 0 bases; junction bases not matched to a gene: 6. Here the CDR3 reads CASSSGTSGGVSSYNEQFF. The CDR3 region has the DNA TGTGCCAGCAGCTCCGGGACTAGCGGGGGGGTGAGCTCCTACAATGAGCAGTTCTTC.

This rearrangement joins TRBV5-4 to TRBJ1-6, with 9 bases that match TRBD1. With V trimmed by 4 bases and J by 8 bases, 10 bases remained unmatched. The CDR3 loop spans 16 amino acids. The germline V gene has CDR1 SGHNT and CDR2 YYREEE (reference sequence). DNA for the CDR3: TGTGCCAGCAGCCCGTCCCGGGACAGGGTTCATTCACCCCTCCACTTT. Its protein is CASSPSRDRVHSPLHF.

CDR3 DNA: TGTGCCAGCAGCTTGGGACTAGCGGGAGGGCCGAGCCATGAGCAGTTCTTC. It is translated as CASSLGLAGGPSHEQFF. This chain uses TRBV7-2 with TRBJ2-1; 16 bases agree with TRBD2. CDR3 length equals 17 residues. V lost 3 bases, J lost 8 bases, and 7 bases stayed unmatched. From germline, CDR1 is SGHTA and CDR2 FQGNSA. The full variable domain, in which reference TRBV7-2 and TRBJ2-1 provide the parts outside the CDR3, is GAGVSQSPSNKVTEKGKDVELRCDPISGHTALYWYRQSLGQGLEFLIYFQGNSAPDKSGLPSDRFSAERTGGSVSTLTIQRTQQEDSAVYLCASSLGLAGGPSHEQFFGPGTRLTVL.

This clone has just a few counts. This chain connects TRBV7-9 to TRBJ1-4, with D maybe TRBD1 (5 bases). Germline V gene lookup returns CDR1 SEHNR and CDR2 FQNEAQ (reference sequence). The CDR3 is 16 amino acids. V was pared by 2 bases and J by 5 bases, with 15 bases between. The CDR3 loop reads CASSLWGGQGNEKLFF. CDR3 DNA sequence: TGTGCCAGCAGCTTATGGGGTGGTCAGGGCAATGAAAAACTGTTTTTT.